This entry features one TCR beta chain sequence. The sample carries other DNA sequences with the same CDR3. This record belongs to a study of shared clonotypes between healthy human individuals. Overall study: Donors were a couple of women and a few men aged 18 to 49.

Measured with immunoSEQ multiplex PCR; TCRdb has only the in-frame clones, and not every one. The sample contains about 2.3 million clones, roughly 92% of which appear only once. The germline V gene encodes CDR1 SGHRS and CDR2 YFSETQ. Trimming took off 4 bases at V and 2 bases at J, with 11 bases between the two ends. CDR3 length: 14 residues. Sequencing was done on a sample of naive CD4+ T cells from PBMCs. Subset indicated: CD45RA+ positively selected. The receptor was isolated from a man in his late teens or twenties in good health. Some clones in this sample may be carry-over from other donors' samples. The chain couples TRBV5-1 to TRBJ2-3, with a weak D call TRBD1 (7 bases). The CDR3, as DNA: TGCGCCAGCAGCGCGGGACAGACCACAGATACGCAGTATTTT. Residues: CASSAGQTTDTQYF. The variable domain in full, completed from reference TRBV5-1 and TRBJ2-3, reads KAGVTQTPRYLIKTRGQQVTLSCSPISGHRSVSWYQQTPGQGLQFLFEYFSETQRNKGNFPGRFSGRQFSNSRSEMNVSTLELGDSALYLCASSAGQTTDTQYFGPGTRLTVL.